This T cell receptor beta chain originates from a study of CD8 T cells in ankylosing spondylitis. The study's findings and limits: Clones that were linked to disease were CD8+ and were relatively rare in peripheral blood. Ankylosing spondylitis blood appeared to be characterized by a TCR beta motif of roughly eight highly homologous variants.

The ends were cut back, 3 bases at V and 5 bases at J, with 11 bases in the middle. The CDR3 length is 13 residues. From germline, CDR1 is SGHKS and CDR2 YYEKEE (reference sequence). This clonotype was observed at least ten times. Its antigen is unknown. Quantitative 5'-RACE with molecular barcodes was used to make the TCR beta libraries. TCRdb used MiXCR to reprocess the 5' RACE reads, holding one entry per CDR3 protein. The table has 150,000 to 200,000 distinct CDR3 sequences, about 16% seen once; the top ten hold about 8.3%. This receptor was identified in a male donor with ankylosing spondylitis or in good health (not recorded which). Sequenced input: blood, either unsorted or a sorted T cell fraction (not recorded which). The chain joins TRBV5-5 to TRBJ1-1; D gene ambiguous. CDR3 bases: TGTGCCAGCAGCTCCATCACGGGGACTGAAGCTTTCTTT. Encoded protein: CASSSITGTEAFF.